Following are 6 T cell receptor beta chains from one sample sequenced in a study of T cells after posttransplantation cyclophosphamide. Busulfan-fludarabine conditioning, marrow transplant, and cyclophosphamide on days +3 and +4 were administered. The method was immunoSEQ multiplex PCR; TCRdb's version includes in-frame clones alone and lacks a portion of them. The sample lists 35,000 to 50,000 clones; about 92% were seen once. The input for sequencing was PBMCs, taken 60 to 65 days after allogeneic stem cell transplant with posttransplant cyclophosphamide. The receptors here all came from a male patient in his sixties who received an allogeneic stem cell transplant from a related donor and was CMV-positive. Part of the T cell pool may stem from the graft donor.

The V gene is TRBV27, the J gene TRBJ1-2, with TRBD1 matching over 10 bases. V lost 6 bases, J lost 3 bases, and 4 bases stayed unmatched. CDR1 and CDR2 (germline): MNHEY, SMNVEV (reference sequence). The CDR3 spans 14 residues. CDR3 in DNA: TGTGCCAGCAGAAGGACAGGGGGGGACTATGGCTACACCTTC. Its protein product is CASRRTGGDYGYTF.

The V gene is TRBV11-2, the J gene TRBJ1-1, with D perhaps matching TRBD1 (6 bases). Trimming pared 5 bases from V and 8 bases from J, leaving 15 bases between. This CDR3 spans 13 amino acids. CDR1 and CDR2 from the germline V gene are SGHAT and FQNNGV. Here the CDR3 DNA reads TGTGCCAGCAGCCCAACTCGACAGGCAGAAGCTTTCTTT. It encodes CASSPTRQAEAFF.

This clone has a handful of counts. CDR3 nucleotides: TGTGCCAGCAGTTCATGGTCGGGGGGCACAGATACGCAGTATTTT. Translating it yields CASSSWSGGTDTQYF. The rearrangement uses TRBV28 and TRBJ2-3, with D maybe TRBD2 (6 bases). Germline V lookup: CDR1 MDHEN, CDR2 SYDVKM. The CDR3 is made up of 15 amino acids. V shed 4 bases and J shed 1 base, with 12 bases lying between them. The full variable domain, completed using reference TRBV28 and TRBJ2-3, is DVKVTQSSRYLVKRTGEKVFLECVQDMDHENMFWYRQDPGLGLRLIYFSYDVKMKEKGDIPEGYSVSREKKERFSLILESASTNQTSMYLCASSSWSGGTDTQYFGPGTRLTVL.

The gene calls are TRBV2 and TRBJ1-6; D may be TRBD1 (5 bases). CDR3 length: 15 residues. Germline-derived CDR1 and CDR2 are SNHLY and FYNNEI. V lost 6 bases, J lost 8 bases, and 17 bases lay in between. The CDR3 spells CASSTAGPKYSPLHF. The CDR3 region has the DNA TGTGCCAGCAGCACGGCGGGGCCGAAGTATTCACCCCTCCACTTT.

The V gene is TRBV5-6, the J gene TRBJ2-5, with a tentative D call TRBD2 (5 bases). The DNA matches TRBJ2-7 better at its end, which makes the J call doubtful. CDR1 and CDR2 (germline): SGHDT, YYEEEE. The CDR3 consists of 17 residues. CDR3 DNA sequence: TGTGCCAGCAGCTTAAAGAGGGCGTTTTCTTTGGGCTACGAGCAGTACTTC. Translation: CASSLKRAFSLGYEQYF.

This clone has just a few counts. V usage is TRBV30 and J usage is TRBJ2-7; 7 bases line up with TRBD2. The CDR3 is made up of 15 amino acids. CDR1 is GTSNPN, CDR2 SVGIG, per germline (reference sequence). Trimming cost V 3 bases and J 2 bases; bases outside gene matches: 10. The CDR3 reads CAWSAPHRGAYEQYV. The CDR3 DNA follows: TGTGCCTGGAGCGCGCCTCACCGGGGGGCCTACGAGCAGTACGTC.